This T cell receptor (beta chain) was sequenced for a study of CD8 T cells in Susac syndrome. Reverse transcription of roughly 0.45 to 1 ug RNA was carried out with random hexamers. MiXCR, applied by TCRdb to the immunoSEQ multiplex PCR reads, yields one record per CDR3 protein. The repertoire holds under 90,000 distinct CDR3 sequences, around 93% seen once, with over 0.35% in the top ten. This CDR3 has 15 amino acids. Deletions cut 4 bases from V and 3 bases from J, with 16 bases between. The germline gives CDR1 MDHEN, CDR2 SYDVKM. Negative isolation was applied to CD8+ and CD4+ T cells, and FACS enrichment was applied to TEMRA cells.

This TCR was sampled from a human donor with Susac syndrome. This chain connects TRBV28 to TRBJ2-7; D is possibly TRBD1 or TRBD2 (6 bases each). The sample taken for sequencing was CD8+ T cells from PBMCs. CDR3 loop: CASSWRGTRDYEQYF. The CDR3 DNA reads as TGTGCCAGCAGTTGGAGGGGGACAAGGGACTACGAGCAGTACTTC.